Presented here are 14 T cell receptor beta chains from one specimen sequenced in a study of blood T cell repertoires in COVID-19. Generated by immunoSEQ multiplex PCR, the TCRdb table keeps only in-frame clones and is missing some. Here the sample spans under 250,000 clones, approximately 85% being singletons. The sequenced material came from peripheral blood. Receptors were obtained from a woman aged 70 to 79 with acute or convalescent COVID-19.

This sequence joins TRBV4-3 and TRBJ1-2; 10 nucleotides align to TRBD1. The germline V gene encodes CDR1 LGHNA and CDR2 YSLEER. V lost 4 bases and J lost 7; bases outside the gene matches: 12. This CDR3 has 16 residues. The CDR3 DNA follows: TGCGCCAGCAGCCCGGGTCGGGACAGGGGCGTAGGTGGCTACACCTTC. Amino acid sequence: CASSPGRDRGVGGYTF.

V gene TRBV29-1 combines with J gene TRBJ2-7; weak D call: TRBD2 (5 bases). Trimming took off 5 bases at V and 7 bases at J, with 24 bases between the two ends. The CDR3 sequence is 15 residues long. Germline assignment: CDR1 SQVTM and CDR2 ANQGSEA. CDR3: CSVREPALDVWEQYF. In DNA, the CDR3 is TGCAGCGTTAGGGAACCGGCACTAGACGTCTGGGAGCAGTACTTC.

The chain couples TRBV14 to TRBJ1-5; 7 nucleotides match TRBD1. The germline gives CDR1 SGHDN, CDR2 FVKESK. The CDR3 covers 14 residues. V was pared by 2 bases and J by 2 bases, with 0 bases of the junction left unmatched. CDR3 sequence reads: CASSQQGGNQPQHF. As DNA, the CDR3 is TGTGCCAGCAGCCAACAGGGGGGCAATCAGCCCCAGCATTTT.

The V and J genes are TRBV4-3 and TRBJ2-2; 11 nucleotides align to TRBD2. Germline CDR1 LGHNA, CDR2 YSLEER. V shed 0 bases, J shed 6 bases, and the junction held 6 bases outside the gene matches. The CDR3 covers 17 residues. CDR3 residues: CASSQDLAGGPSGELFF. CDR3 nucleotides: TGCGCCAGCAGCCAAGATTTAGCGGGGGGGCCGTCCGGGGAGCTGTTTTTT.

V usage is TRBV9 and J usage is TRBJ2-5; 12 nucleotides line up with TRBD2. The germline V gene encodes CDR1 SGDLS and CDR2 YYNGEE. The trim removed 0 bases at V and 4 bases at J, leaving 4 bases unmatched. The CDR3 has 16 residues. This CDR3 reads CASSVAPTSGGETQYF. The CDR3 DNA is TGTGCCAGCAGCGTAGCTCCGACTAGCGGGGGAGAGACCCAGTACTTC.

The genes are TRBV3-1 (or the pseudogene TRBV3-2) and TRBJ1-2; D is unclear. Germline V gene lookup returns CDR1 LGHDT and CDR2 YNNKEL (reference sequence). Trimming removed 1 base at V and 4 bases at J, with 7 bases between. This CDR3 region has 13 residues. CDR3 in amino acids: CASSQATAYGYTF. The CDR3 DNA reads TGTGCCAGCAGCCAAGCCACTGCCTATGGCTACACCTTC.

This rearrangement joins TRBV19 to TRBJ1-1, with 7 bases fitting TRBD1. Germline-derived CDR1 and CDR2 are LNHDA and SQIVND (reference sequence). The CDR3 runs to 16 residues. The J segment lost 3 bases and the V segment lost 4 bases, leaving 11 bases of the junction unmatched. The CDR3 region is CASSRTTGARYTEAFF. The CDR3 DNA is TGTGCCAGTAGTAGGACAACAGGGGCGCGGTACACTGAAGCTTTCTTT.

The chain links TRBV19 to TRBJ2-4, with D possibly being TRBD2 (6 bases). The germline V gene has CDR1 LNHDA and CDR2 SQIVND (reference sequence). V lost 8 bases and J lost 1, with 9 bases in between. This CDR3 is built from 13 residues. The CDR3 DNA reads as TGTGCCAGTTCCGGGGGTGCCAAAAACATTCAGTACTTC. It translates to CASSGGAKNIQYF.

The chain couples TRBV2 to TRBJ2-5; TRBD1 agrees at 9 bases. V shed 8 bases, J shed 1 base, and the junction held 8 bases outside the gene matches. The V gene's germline CDR1 is SNHLY and CDR2 FYNNEI. The CDR3 is 15 residues long. CDR3 coding DNA: TGTGCCAGCTCAGACAGGGGGTTATTCCAAGAGACCCAGTACTTC. This codes for CASSDRGLFQETQYF.

The DNA of the CDR3 is TGTGCCAGCAGCTTAGAATGGCGGGGAGTTACCTACAATGAGCAGTTCTTC. Translating gives CASSLEWRGVTYNEQFF. The chain recombines TRBV7-2 with TRBJ2-1, with a weak D call TRBD2 (6 bases). The germline V and J ends were trimmed by 1 base and 2 bases, with 15 bases remaining between them. CDR1 SGHTA and CDR2 FQGNSA come from the germline V gene. The CDR3 sequence is 17 residues long. Combining the CDR3 with reference TRBV7-2 and TRBJ2-1 gives the whole variable domain GAGVSQSPSNKVTEKGKDVELRCDPISGHTALYWYRQSLGQGLEFLIYFQGNSAPDKSGLPSDRFSAERTGGSVSTLTIQRTQQEDSAVYLCASSLEWRGVTYNEQFFGPGTRLTVL.

The rearrangement uses TRBV9 and TRBJ2-7, with D possibly matching TRBD1 (6 bases). The CDR3 contains 15 residues. Trimming shortened V by 0 bases and J by 5 bases, and 15 bases separated the two germline ends. CDR1 and CDR2 (germline): SGDLS, YYNGEE. This CDR3 is CASSVDGQGIHEQYF. CDR3 DNA sequence: TGTGCCAGCAGCGTAGATGGGCAGGGGATCCACGAGCAGTACTTC.

In DNA, the CDR3 is TGTGCCAGTATTTCGAAACATCACTATGGCTACACCTTC. Protein: CASISKHHYGYTF. The chain uses TRBV19 and TRBJ1-2; D is unclear. Trimming cost V 7 bases and J 3 bases, with 12 bases left between them. Germline CDR1 LNHDA, CDR2 SQIVND (reference sequence). CDR3 length: 13 residues.

This sequence joins TRBV4-1 and TRBJ1-1, with D uncertain. V shed 1 base and J shed 2 bases, with 14 bases lying between them. Germline V gene data show CDR1 as MGHRA and CDR2 as YSYEKL. This CDR3 contains 16 residues. CDR3 residues: CASSQVTGFINTEAFF. The CDR3 DNA reads as TGCGCCAGCAGCCAAGTCACCGGGTTCATAAACACTGAAGCTTTCTTT.

This sequence joins TRBV2 and TRBJ2-2; the D gene is possibly TRBD2 (7 bases). The germline gives CDR1 SNHLY, CDR2 FYNNEI. CDR3 length: 15 amino acids. The V and J ends lost 1 base and 7 bases respectively, with 13 bases between them. CDR3 sequence: CASSEDRGAGGELFF. The DNA of the CDR3 is TGTGCCAGCAGTGAAGATCGGGGGGCCGGCGGGGAGCTGTTTTTT. Combining the CDR3 with reference TRBV2 and TRBJ2-2 gives the whole variable domain EPEVTQTPSHQVTQMGQEVILRCVPISNHLYFYWYRQILGQKVEFLVSFYNNEISEKSEIFDDQFSVERPDGSNFTLKIRSTKLEDSAMYFCASSEDRGAGGELFFGEGSRLTVL.